Below are 8 T cell receptor beta chains sequenced from a single sample in a study of shared clonotypes between healthy human individuals. Data came from immunoSEQ multiplex PCR; TCRdb stores just in-frame clones and leaves some out. The sample lists some 2,100,000 clones, approximately 94% occurring once. The sample comprised naive CD4+ T cells sorted from blood. As for subset: CD45RA+ positively selected. The source is a man younger than 30 in good health.

This clone was recorded once. J is TRBJ1-4 and V is TRBV30; D call uncertain. The V gene's germline CDR1 is GTSNPN and CDR2 SVGIG (reference sequence). Trimming removed 0 bases from V and 7 bases from J, with 15 bases in between. The length of the CDR3 is 15 residues. CDR3 sequence: CAWSVILPRGEKLFF. In nucleotides, the CDR3 is TGTGCCTGGAGTGTTATCCTTCCTCGAGGTGAAAAACTGTTTTTT.

This clone was counted once. J is TRBJ2-3 and V is TRBV5-1, with D perhaps given as TRBD1 or TRBD2 (5 bases each). The germline V gene encodes CDR1 SGHRS and CDR2 YFSETQ. The CDR3 is made up of 14 amino acids. V shed 9 bases and J shed 1 base, with 15 bases lying between them. CDR3 nucleotide sequence: TGCGCCACCTCCCGGGACGGTGGCACAGATACGCAGTATTTT. Translation: CATSRDGGTDTQYF.

This clone was found once. The rearrangement uses TRBV2 and TRBJ1-1; the D is unclear. This CDR3 region has 11 residues. Germline lookup yields CDR1 SNHLY and CDR2 FYNNEI. Deletions cut 3 bases from V and 8 bases from J, with 7 bases between. The CDR3 here is CASSEPEEAFF. CDR3 coding DNA: TGTGCCAGCAGTGAGCCCGAAGAAGCTTTCTTT.

The rearrangement joins TRBV5-1 to TRBJ2-7; TRBD1 matches at 9 bases. CDR1 SGHRS and CDR2 YFSETQ come from the germline V gene. The length of the CDR3 is 14 residues. The V gene end was trimmed by 5 bases and the J gene end by 4 bases; junction bases not matched to a gene: 7. CDR3: CASRLDRGAYEQYF. The CDR3 DNA sequence: TGCGCCAGCAGGCTCGACAGGGGGGCATACGAGCAGTACTTC.

This clone was detected once. The rearrangement links TRBV5-1 to TRBJ1-6; TRBD1 is a possible D gene (6 bases). The CDR3 is made up of 15 amino acids. The germline V and J ends were trimmed by 2 bases and 7 bases, with 13 bases remaining between them. Germline loops: CDR1 SGHRS, CDR2 YFSETQ. CDR3 residues: CASSFSGAWNSPLHF. The CDR3 DNA sequence: TGCGCCAGCAGCTTTTCAGGGGCGTGGAATTCACCCCTCCACTTT.

This rearrangement joins TRBV10-3 to TRBJ2-5; D possibly corresponds to TRBD2 (6 bases). The V end lost 0 bases, the J end lost 6 bases, and 14 bases lay between the germline ends. The CDR3 loop spans 15 amino acids. Germline values: CDR1 ENHRY, CDR2 SYGVKD. The CDR3 coding sequence is TGTGCCATCAGTGAGTCGACGAGCGGCGGGAAGACCCAGTACTTC. Its translation: CAISESTSGGKTQYF.

CDR3 in DNA: TGTGCCAGCAGTGAGAGGGACAGTCTATCCAACTATGGCTACACCTTC. This gives the protein CASSERDSLSNYGYTF. This chain uses TRBV2 with TRBJ1-2; 7 nucleotides line up with TRBD1. From germline, CDR1 is SNHLY and CDR2 FYNNEI. This CDR3 region has 16 residues. V was clipped by 3 bases and J by 2 bases; unmatched bases: 9. The whole variable domain, filled in from reference TRBV2 and TRBJ1-2, reads EPEVTQTPSHQVTQMGQEVILRCVPISNHLYFYWYRQILGQKVEFLVSFYNNEISEKSEIFDDQFSVERPDGSNFTLKIRSTKLEDSAMYFCASSERDSLSNYGYTFGSGTRLTVV.

The chain combines TRBV2 with TRBJ2-1; 14 nucleotides match TRBD2. With V trimmed by 6 bases and J by 5 bases, 9 bases remained unmatched. The CDR3 is made up of 17 amino acids. Per germline, CDR1 SNHLY and CDR2 FYNNEI. The CDR3 nucleotides are TGTGCCAGCAGGGCCGGGACTAGCGGGGGCCTAAACAATGAGCAGTTCTTC. Translation: CASRAGTSGGLNNEQFF.